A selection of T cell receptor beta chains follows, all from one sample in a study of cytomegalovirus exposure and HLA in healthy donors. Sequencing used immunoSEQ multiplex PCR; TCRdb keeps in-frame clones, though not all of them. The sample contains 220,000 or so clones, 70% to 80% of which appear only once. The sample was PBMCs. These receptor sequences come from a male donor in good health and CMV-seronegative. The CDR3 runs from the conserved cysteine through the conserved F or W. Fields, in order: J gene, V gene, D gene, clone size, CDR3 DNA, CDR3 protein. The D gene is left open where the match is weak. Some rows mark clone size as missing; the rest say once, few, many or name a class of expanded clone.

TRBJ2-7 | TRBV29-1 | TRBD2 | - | TGCAGCGTTGATGGACCTAGCGGGACCCTCTACGAGCAGTACTTC | CSVDGPSGTLYEQYF
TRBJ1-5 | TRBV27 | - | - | TGTGCCAGCAGTTTGAGGTCGTGGAGCAATCAGCCCCAGCATTTT | CASSLRSWSNQPQHF
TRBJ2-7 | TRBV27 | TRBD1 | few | TGTGCCAGCAGTCCTGGGACAGCCTACGAGCAGTACTTC | CASSPGTAYEQYF
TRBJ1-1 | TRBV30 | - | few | TGTGCCTGGGACAGGAGGCAGAACACTGAAGCTTTCTTT | CAWDRRQNTEAFF
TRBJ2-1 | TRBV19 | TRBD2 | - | TGTGCCAGTAGTATCGGGACTAGCGGTTACAATGAGCAGTTCTTC | CASSIGTSGYNEQFF
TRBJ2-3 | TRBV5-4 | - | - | TGTGCCAGCTGGACCGGACTGTTAGACACAGATACGCAGTATTTT | CASWTGLLDTDTQYF
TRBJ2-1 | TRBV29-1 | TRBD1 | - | TGCAGCGTTGAGGGACAGGGTACGTCTGGCGCTTACAATGAGCAGTTCTTC | CSVEGQGTSGAYNEQFF
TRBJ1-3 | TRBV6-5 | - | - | TGTGCCAGCGCAAGGACAGCGAGCTCTGGAAACACCATATATTTT | CASARTASSGNTIYF
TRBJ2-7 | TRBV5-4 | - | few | TGTGCCAGCAGCTTGATTCTAGCAAGTGACGAGCAGTACTTC | CASSLILASDEQYF
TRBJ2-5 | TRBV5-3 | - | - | TGTGCCAGAAGAAATGATCGACAGGACCAAGAGACCCAGTACTTC | CARRNDRQDQETQYF
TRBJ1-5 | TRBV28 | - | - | TGTGCCAGCAACTCGAGGGCGGGGGTCCAGCCCCAGCATTTT | CASNSRAGVQPQHF
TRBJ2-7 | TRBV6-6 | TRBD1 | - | TGTGCCAGCGAAAGGGGACAGGATTCCTACGAGCAGTACTTC | CASERGQDSYEQYF
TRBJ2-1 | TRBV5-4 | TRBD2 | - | TGTGCCAGCAGCTTGGGGGCTAGCGGGCGGGATGAGCAGTTCTTC | CASSLGASGRDEQFF
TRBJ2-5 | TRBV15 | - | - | TGTGCCACCAGCAGAGTTGTGGGAGCCAGCACCGTGGAGACCCAGTACTTC | CATSRVVGASTVETQYF
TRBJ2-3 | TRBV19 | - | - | TGTGCCAGTTCCAACACAGATACGCAGTATTTT | CASSNTDTQYF
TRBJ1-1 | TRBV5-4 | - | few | TGTGCCAGCAGCCACCGGGAGAACACTGAAGCTTTCTTT | CASSHRENTEAFF
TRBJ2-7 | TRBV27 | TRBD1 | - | TGTGCCAGCAGTCGGGGGCCGGGACAGGTCATGACCGAGCAGTACTTC | CASSRGPGQVMTEQYF
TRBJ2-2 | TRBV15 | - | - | TGTGCCACCAGCAGAGATCGTAGTACCGCCGGGGAGCTGTTTTTT | CATSRDRSTAGELFF
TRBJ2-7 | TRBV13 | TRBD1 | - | TGTGCCAGCAGCCTCTGGGACAGCCCCGGGCTACAGTACTTC | CASSLWDSPGLQYF
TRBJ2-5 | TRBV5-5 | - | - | TGTGCCAGCAGCCCCCCGACGGGAAAGGAGACCCAGTACTTC | CASSPPTGKETQYF
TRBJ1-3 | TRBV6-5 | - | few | TGTGCCAGCAGTTACAGGGGACTCGCTGGAAACACCATATATTTT | CASSYRGLAGNTIYF
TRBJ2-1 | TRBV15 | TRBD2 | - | TGTGCCACCAGCCCTAACCGACTAGCGGGTCCTCGCAATGAGCAGTTCTTC | CATSPNRLAGPRNEQFF
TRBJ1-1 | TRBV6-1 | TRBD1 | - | TGTGCCAGCAGTTTATCCGGGACAGGGGTCACTGAAGCTTTCTTT | CASSLSGTGVTEAFF
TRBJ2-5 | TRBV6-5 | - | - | TGTGCCAGCAGTTACTCGAACAGGCAAGAGACCCAGTACTTC | CASSYSNRQETQYF
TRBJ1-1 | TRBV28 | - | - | TGTGCCAGCAGCTTTGCTCCGGAGGGTACTGAAGCTTTCTTT | CASSFAPEGTEAFF
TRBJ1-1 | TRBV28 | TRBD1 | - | TGTGCCAGCAGTTCTCGACAGGGGGGGAAGAACACTGAAGCTTTCTTT | CASSSRQGGKNTEAFF
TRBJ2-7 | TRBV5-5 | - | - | TGTGCCAGCAGCCTAATTAACAGGGATAAGCAGTACTTC | CASSLINRDKQYF
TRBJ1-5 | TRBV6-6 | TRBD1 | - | TGTGCCAGCAGCCCTATCGACAGGGGAACTAATCAGCCCCAGCATTTT | CASSPIDRGTNQPQHF
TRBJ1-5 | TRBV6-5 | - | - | TGTGCCAGCAGTTACGCAGAGGGAGGAAATCAGCCCCAGCATTTT | CASSYAEGGNQPQHF
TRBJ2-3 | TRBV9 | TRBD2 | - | TGTGCCAGCAGCGTAGACGGGGCGGGAGGGAGCACAGATACGCAGTATTTT | CASSVDGAGGSTDTQYF
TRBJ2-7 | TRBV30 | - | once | TGTGCCTGGGGGGGCAAGTGGGACGAGCAGTACTTC | CAWGGKWDEQYF
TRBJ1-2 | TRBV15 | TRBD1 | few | TGTGCCACCAGCACCGGGACAGGGATTAACTATGGCTACACCTTC | CATSTGTGINYGYTF
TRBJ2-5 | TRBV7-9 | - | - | TGTGCCAGCAGCCCACATTGGCAAGAGACCCAGTACTTC | CASSPHWQETQYF
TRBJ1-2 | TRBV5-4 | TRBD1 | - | TGTGCCAGCAGCTTGGTGCAGGGGGACTATGGCTACACCTTC | CASSLVQGDYGYTF
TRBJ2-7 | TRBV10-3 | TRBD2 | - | TGTGCCATCAGTGAGGCAACCGGACTAGCGGGAGCCTACGAGCAGTACTTC | CAISEATGLAGAYEQYF